A selection of T cell receptor beta chains follows, all from one sample in a study of T cell repertoires in cytomegalovirus infection. From the reads, TCRdb called clonotypes with MiXCR, one entry per CDR3 protein. The sample yields 150,000 to 200,000 distinct CDR3 sequences, roughly a fifth seen once. The specimen was PBMCs. These receptor sequences come from a human donor in good health (CMV status not recorded). Some clones in this sample may be carry-over from other donors' samples. CDR3s include the opening cysteine and the closing phenylalanine or tryptophan.

j_call v_call cdr3_aa
TRBJ1-1 TRBV25-1 CASSAEGGVKGEAFF
TRBJ1-2 TRBV4-1 CASSQDPQEIYGYTF
TRBJ2-4 TRBV2 CASTGIAGLNIQYF
TRBJ2-1 TRBV7-8 CASSLGTGEGGYNEQFF
TRBJ1-4 TRBV29-1 CSVESRGHGEKLFF
TRBJ2-3 TRBV7-8 CASSGPALTDTQYF
TRBJ1-2 TRBV19 CASSFREANYGYTF
TRBJ2-7 TRBV6-2/TRBV6-3 CASSDLAGVEQYF
TRBJ1-4 TRBV18 CASSPDPPSRNEKLFF
TRBJ2-1 TRBV6-4 CASSRLAGSNEQFF
TRBJ2-7 TRBV27 CASSLSAGTASWEQYF
TRBJ2-7 TRBV6-1 CASSRDRENEQYF
TRBJ2-3 TRBV5-4 CASSPRVGDTDTQYF
TRBJ1-1 TRBV20-1 CSVGGRDTEAFF
TRBJ1-5 TRBV10-2 CASKTGEDQPQHF
TRBJ2-3 TRBV19 CASAATDTQYF
TRBJ2-1 TRBV7-2 CAGSFRGRAPYNEQFF
TRBJ2-5 TRBV28 CASSSGVETQYF
TRBJ2-1 TRBV19 CASSITGLPLTLSGSYNEQFF
TRBJ2-3 TRBV7-2 CASSLGAGGTDTQYF
TRBJ1-6 TRBV28 CASSNVDNSPLHF
TRBJ2-5 TRBV5-1 CASSRASEETQYF
TRBJ1-5 TRBV6-5 CASSYSTGDRRQHF
TRBJ1-1 TRBV20-1 CSARSAPEPRRGAFF
TRBJ2-1 TRBV19 CASTEGYYNEQFF
TRBJ1-1 TRBV19 CASSTRGGETEAFF
TRBJ2-1 TRBV6-5 CASSYSTGGEQFF
TRBJ2-1 TRBV12-3/TRBV12-4 CASSFSVAGGLNEQFF
TRBJ1-2 TRBV14 CASSQDRRGFDGYTF
TRBJ2-5 TRBV7-2 CASSLGLAGVRETQYF
TRBJ2-1 TRBV19 CASSNRRRASGREFAYEQFF
TRBJ2-7 TRBV12-3/TRBV12-4 CASSLLAGAYEQYF
TRBJ2-7 TRBV6-5 CASRTGLPGEQYF
TRBJ2-6 TRBV25-1 CASSDSPGVGANVLTF
TRBJ2-3 TRBV7-2 CASSLGLAGLWDTQYF
TRBJ1-5 TRBV30 CAWSYNLDQPQHF
TRBJ2-1 TRBV5-5 CASRPTSAHNEQFF
TRBJ2-5 TRBV4-2 CASSPGTGVETQYF
TRBJ2-1 TRBV14 CASSQDLGVPYNEQFF
TRBJ2-5 TRBV28 CASSLRGISGAQYF